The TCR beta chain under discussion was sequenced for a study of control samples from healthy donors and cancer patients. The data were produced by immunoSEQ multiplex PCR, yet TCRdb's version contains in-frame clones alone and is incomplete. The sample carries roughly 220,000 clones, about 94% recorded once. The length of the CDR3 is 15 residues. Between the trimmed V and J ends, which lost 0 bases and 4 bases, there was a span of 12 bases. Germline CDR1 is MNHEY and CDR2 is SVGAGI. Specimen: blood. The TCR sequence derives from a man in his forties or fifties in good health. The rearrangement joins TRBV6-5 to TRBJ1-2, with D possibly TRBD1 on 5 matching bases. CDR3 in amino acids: CASSYSAGLPYGYTF. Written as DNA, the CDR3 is TGTGCCAGCAGTTACTCGGCAGGGCTCCCCTATGGCTACACCTTC.